The rows below give T cell receptor beta chains drawn from one sample of a study of T cell repertoires in cytomegalovirus infection. TCRdb itself ran the reads through MiXCR, one entry per CDR3 protein. Of a few hundred thousand distinct CDR3 sequences listed, about 42% were seen once; the top ten hold around 44%. Antigens of these TCRs are unknown. The sample here was cultured PBMCs, taken from culture after CMV antigen stimulation. The receptors were sampled from a human donor in good health (CMV status not recorded). Some clones in this sample may be carry-over from other donors' samples. Both conserved end residues are part of each CDR3. D genes are given only for firm matches. Where a row states a size, it is once, few, many or the class of an expanded clone; other rows omit it.

>few|-|TRBJ1-1|TRBV11-1
CASTGGRTEAFF
TGTGCCAGCACCGGGGGGCGTACTGAAGCTTTCTTT
>-|-|TRBJ1-1|TRBV4-1
CASSHGPKKGTTEAFF
TGCGCCAGCAGCCATGGCCCGAAGAAGGGGACCACTGAAGCTTTCTTT
>-|-|TRBJ1-3|TRBV7-8
CASSPGGNTIYF
TGTGCCAGCAGCCCCGGGGGAAACACCATATATTTT
>few|TRBD1|TRBJ1-6|TRBV7-2
CASSKHAGTGYSPLHF
TGTGCCAGCAGCAAGCACGCCGGGACAGGGTATTCACCCCTCCACTTT
>many|-|TRBJ2-4|TRBV7-2
CASSNRDLQNIQYF
TGTGCCAGCAGCAACCGGGACTTACAAAACATTCAGTACTTC
>-|TRBD2|TRBJ2-1|TRBV27
CASSFSGQWVRRGGWNEQFF
TGTGCCAGCAGTTTTTCAGGGCAATGGGTTAGGCGGGGGGGCTGGAATGAGCAGTTCTTC
>few|-|TRBJ1-1|TRBV7-9
CASSLAGDAFF
TGTGCCAGCAGCTTAGCAGGGGATGCTTTCTTT
>-|-|TRBJ2-1|TRBV19
CASSVTRNYNEQFF
TGTGCCAGTAGTGTTACTAGAAACTACAATGAGCAGTTCTTC
>-|TRBD1|TRBJ2-6|TRBV12-3/TRBV12-4
CASSLGQGVFGANVLTF
TGTGCCAGCAGTTTAGGACAGGGGGTATTTGGGGCCAACGTCCTGACTTTC
>-|-|TRBJ1-1|TRBV29-1
CSVVGVTEAFF
TGCAGCGTTGTTGGTGTCACTGAAGCTTTCTTT
>many|TRBD2|TRBJ2-1|TRBV7-2
CASSLGSGGSLEFF
TGTGCCAGCAGCTTAGGGTCGGGGGGGAGTTTGGAGTTCTTC
>-|TRBD2|TRBJ2-5|TRBV6-2/TRBV6-3
CASTPSGSGETQYF
TGTGCCAGCACTCCCAGCGGGAGCGGAGAGACCCAGTACTTC
>-|TRBD2|TRBJ2-3|TRBV29-1
CSVERLAGEANTQYF
TGCAGCGTTGAACGACTAGCGGGAGAGGCAAATACGCAGTATTTT
>few|TRBD1|TRBJ1-6|TRBV7-2
CASSLAQGGNSPLHF
TGTGCCAGCAGCTTAGCACAGGGGGGTAATTCACCCCTCCACTTT
>-|TRBD1|TRBJ1-4|TRBV20-1
CSARGPETGDEKLFF
TGCAGTGCTAGAGGACCGGAGACAGGGGATGAAAAACTGTTTTTT
>-|-|TRBJ1-1|TRBV7-9
CASSFYGPRQVKNTEAFF
TGTGCCAGCAGCTTCTACGGCCCCCGACAGGTTAAGAACACTGAAGCTTTCTTT
>-|TRBD1|TRBJ2-1|TRBV30
CAWSRQGAPGNEQFF
TGTGCCTGGAGTAGACAGGGGGCGCCGGGCAATGAGCAGTTCTTC
>-|TRBD1|TRBJ2-7|TRBV18
CASSPVTGDYEQYF
TGTGCCAGCTCACCCGTGACAGGGGATTACGAGCAGTACTTC
>-|-|TRBJ1-1|TRBV4-3
CASSQDQGNEAFF
TGCGCCAGCAGCCAAGATCAGGGTAATGAAGCTTTCTTT
>-|TRBD1|TRBJ1-3|TRBV7-4
CASYRDRGFTGNTIYF
TGTGCCAGCTACCGGGACAGGGGATTCACTGGAAACACCATATATTTT
>-|-|TRBJ2-3|TRBV7-9
CASLLMGFRGTDTQYF
TGTGCCAGCCTGCTGATGGGATTCAGGGGCACAGATACGCAGTATTTT
>-|TRBD2|TRBJ2-3|TRBV5-1
CASSWSSGDTDTQYF
TGCGCCAGCAGCTGGTCTAGCGGTGACACAGATACGCAGTATTTT
>-|-|TRBJ2-2|TRBV7-9
CASTRMGVTGELFF
TGTGCCAGCACCCGCATGGGCGTGACCGGGGAGCTGTTTTTT
>many|-|TRBJ2-3|TRBV7-2
CASSLRPGRNTQYF
TGTGCCAGCAGCTTACGGCCGGGGCGGAATACGCAGTATTTT
>-|-|TRBJ2-2|TRBV7-2
CASSSQGGPNGELFF
TGTGCCAGCAGCTCGCAAGGGGGGCCTAACGGGGAGCTGTTTTTT
>-|TRBD2|TRBJ2-3|TRBV5-6
CASSFPGGSQETSTDTQYF
TGTGCCAGCAGCTTTCCCGGGGGGTCCCAAGAAACTAGCACAGATACGCAGTATTTT
>-|-|TRBJ2-3|TRBV28
CASSPDKLSTDTQYF
TGTGCCAGCAGTCCGGACAAGCTAAGCACAGATACGCAGTATTTT
>-|TRBD2|TRBJ2-1|TRBV7-8
CASSFLRLAANEQFF
TGTGCCAGCAGCTTTTTGCGACTAGCGGCCAATGAGCAGTTCTTC
>-|-|TRBJ1-2|TRBV5-6
CASSVGMIHYGYTF
TGTGCCAGCAGCGTAGGGATGATCCACTATGGCTACACCTTC
>-|-|TRBJ1-6|TRBV28
CATVYSSYNSPLHF
TGTGCCACCGTATACAGCTCCTATAATTCACCCCTCCACTTT
>-|-|TRBJ1-6|TRBV12-3/TRBV12-4
CASSFQGFDSPLHF
TGTGCCAGCAGTTTTCAGGGTTTCGATTCACCCCTCCACTTT
>-|TRBD2|TRBJ2-1|TRBV11-2
CASSLDLAGEQFF
TGTGCCAGCAGCTTAGATCTAGCGGGAGAGCAGTTCTTC
>-|-|TRBJ2-4|TRBV6-2/TRBV6-3
CASTAGGIQYF
TGTGCCAGCACCGCAGGGGGGATTCAGTACTTC
>few|-|TRBJ2-1|TRBV6-5
CASSYRKRSSYNEQFF
TGTGCCAGCAGTTATCGCAAGCGGAGCTCCTACAATGAGCAGTTCTTC
>few|TRBD2|TRBJ2-3|TRBV12-3/TRBV12-4
CASSRLAGGKDTQYF
TGTGCCAGCAGTAGACTAGCGGGAGGAAAAGATACGCAGTATTTT
>-|-|TRBJ2-2|TRBV6-6
CASTITNTGELFF
TGTGCCAGCACCATCACGAACACCGGGGAGCTGTTTTTT
>once|TRBD1|TRBJ1-2|TRBV6-1
CASSEAMTGGDGYTF
TGTGCCAGCAGTGAAGCGATGACAGGGGGCGATGGCTACACCTTC
>few|TRBD2|TRBJ2-1|TRBV7-9
CAIGTSGNNEQFF
TGTGCCATCGGGACTAGCGGGAACAATGAGCAGTTCTTC
>-|TRBD1|TRBJ2-5|TRBV28
CASSFDRVIQETQYF
TGTGCCAGCAGTTTTGACAGGGTGATCCAAGAGACCCAGTACTTC
>-|-|TRBJ2-6|TRBV7-8
CASSSPIGSSGANVLTF
TGTGCCAGCAGCTCCCCGATTGGTAGCTCTGGGGCCAACGTCCTGACTTTC
>many|-|TRBJ2-5|TRBV12-3/TRBV12-4
CASSLARPGTQYF
TGTGCCAGCAGTTTGGCGAGGCCGGGGACCCAGTACTTC
>-|-|TRBJ2-2|TRBV6-6
CASSYSKRRYTGELFF
TGTGCCAGCAGTTACTCGAAACGGCGATACACCGGGGAGCTGTTTTTT
>-|-|TRBJ2-1|TRBV20-1
CSATEPGRRAYNEQFF
TGCAGTGCTACCGAGCCAGGCAGGAGGGCCTACAATGAGCAGTTCTTC
>-|-|TRBJ2-1|TRBV12-3/TRBV12-4
CASSLMGEGGEQFF
TGTGCCAGCAGTTTAATGGGGGAGGGGGGGGAGCAGTTCTTC
>-|TRBD1|TRBJ2-1|TRBV6-8
CASSGLRDREYNEQFF
TGTGCCAGCAGTGGTCTACGGGACAGGGAATACAATGAGCAGTTCTTC
>-|-|TRBJ2-3|TRBV6-2/TRBV6-3
CATSGTPTDTQYF
TGTGCCACCTCCGGGACCCCCACAGATACGCAGTATTTT
>-|-|TRBJ2-5|TRBV4-1
CASSQDLWLGSETQYF
TGCGCCAGCAGCCAAGATCTTTGGCTAGGTTCCGAGACCCAGTACTTC
>-|-|TRBJ1-1|TRBV27
CASSLSTMTEAFF
TGTGCCAGCAGTTTATCAACGATGACTGAAGCTTTCTTT
>-|-|TRBJ2-3|TRBV7-9
CASSLVHSDTDTQYF
TGTGCCAGCAGCTTAGTCCACAGTGACACAGATACGCAGTATTTT
>-|-|TRBJ2-5|TRBV7-8
CASSLAPAATQETQYF
TGTGCCAGCAGCTTAGCGCCAGCGGCTACCCAAGAGACCCAGTACTTC